This T cell receptor (beta chain) was obtained from a study of blood T cell repertoires in COVID-19. Method: immunoSEQ multiplex PCR; TCRdb's copy keeps in-frame clones and lacks some. Altogether 150,000 to 200,000 clones are present, nearly 90% being singletons, with the ten largest covering approximately 2.1%. The receptor was derived from a man younger than 35 who had recovered from COVID-19. Sequencing input: peripheral blood.

Written as DNA, the CDR3 is TGTGCCAGCGATATACAGGGATCGCACTCACCCCTCCACTTT. Translation: CASDIQGSHSPLHF. The V gene is TRBV28, the J gene TRBJ1-6; TRBD1 might be the D (6 bases). Germline-derived CDR1 and CDR2 are MDHEN and SYDVKM. This CDR3 region has 14 residues. V lost 8 bases and J 10 bases, leaving 18 bases between the germline ends.